This TCR beta chain was captured in a study of radiotherapy plus CTLA-4 blockade in lung cancer. The V gene lost 5 bases and the J gene lost 5 bases, with 18 bases spanning the gap. CDR1 and CDR2 (germline): SSHAT, FNYEAQ (reference sequence). The CDR3 is 15 amino acids. Clones were sequenced by immunoSEQ multiplex PCR, and TCRdb holds only the in-frame ones, with some missing. The sample carries approximately 100,000 clones, around 83% recorded once. This material consisted of peripheral blood, taken from a patient treated with radiotherapy plus ipilimumab. The sequence was collected from a human donor with non-small cell lung cancer who had a partial response to radiotherapy plus ipilimumab. This chain links TRBV7-7 with TRBJ2-5, with D possibly TRBD1 on 6 matching bases. CDR3 protein: CASSPTGTRGETQYF. In nucleotides, the CDR3 is TGTGCCAGCAGCCCAACGGGGACCAGGGGTGAGACCCAGTACTTC.